This TCR beta chain was obtained from a study of cytomegalovirus exposure and HLA in healthy donors. Trimming took off 3 bases at V and 0 bases at J, with 15 bases between the two ends. Germline values: CDR1 MNHEY, CDR2 SMNVEV (reference sequence). The CDR3 extends over 16 amino acids. Data came from immunoSEQ multiplex PCR; TCRdb stores just in-frame clones and leaves some out. This repertoire shows 150,000 to 200,000 clones, over 80% found once; its top ten account for around 2.5%. J is TRBJ2-7 and V is TRBV27; weak D call: TRBD1 (6 bases). The sample taken for sequencing was PBMCs. This clonotype was obtained from a man aged 30 to 45 in good health and CMV-seropositive. In DNA, the CDR3 is TGTGCCAGCAGTTTGTCTCCCGGGACAACCTCCTACGAGCAGTACTTC. Amino acids: CASSLSPGTTSYEQYF.